Described below is a single T cell receptor (beta chain) sequence and its context. Germline lookup yields CDR1 SQVTM and CDR2 ANQGSEA. There are 10 residues in the CDR3. The sample belongs to a study of T cell changes during pregnancy in multiple sclerosis. Libraries were prepared by immunoSEQ multiplex PCR; TCRdb keeps only in-frame clonotypes and omits some of them. Among around 78,000 clones listed, 90% to 95% were seen once. The TCR comes from a female donor with multiple sclerosis, enrolled in a pregnancy study. The V call is TRBV29-1, the J call TRBJ1-2; D remains ambiguous. The specimen comprised peripheral blood, sampled in the second trimester of pregnancy. The CDR3: CSPGPLGYTF. The CDR3 bases are TGCAGTCCAGGCCCCTTGGGCTACACCTTC.